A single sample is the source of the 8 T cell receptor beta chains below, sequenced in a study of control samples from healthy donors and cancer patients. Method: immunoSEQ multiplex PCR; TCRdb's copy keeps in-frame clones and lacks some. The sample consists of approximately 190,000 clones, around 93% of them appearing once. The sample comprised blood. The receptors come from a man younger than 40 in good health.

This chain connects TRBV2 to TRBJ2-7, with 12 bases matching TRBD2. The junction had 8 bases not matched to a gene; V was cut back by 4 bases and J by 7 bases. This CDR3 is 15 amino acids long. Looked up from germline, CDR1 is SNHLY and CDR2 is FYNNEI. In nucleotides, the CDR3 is TGTGCCAGCAGTGCACTAGCGGGGGGCCCGAGGGAGCAGTACTTC. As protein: CASSALAGGPREQYF.

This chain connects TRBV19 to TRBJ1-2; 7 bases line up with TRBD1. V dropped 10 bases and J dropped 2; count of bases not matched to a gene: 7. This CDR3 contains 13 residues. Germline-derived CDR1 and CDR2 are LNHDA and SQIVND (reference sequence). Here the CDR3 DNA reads TGTGCCACACTAGACAGGGCGAACTATGGCTACACCTTC. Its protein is CATLDRANYGYTF.

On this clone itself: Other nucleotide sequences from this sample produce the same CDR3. CDR3: CASSPQGNYGYTF. The CDR3 nucleotides read TGTGCCAGCAGTCCACAGGGAAACTATGGCTACACCTTC. The J gene is TRBJ1-2, the V gene TRBV2; the D gene is possibly TRBD1 (6 bases). The CDR3 totals 13 residues. Deletions cut 5 bases from V and 2 bases from J, with 9 bases between. From germline, CDR1 is SNHLY and CDR2 FYNNEI.

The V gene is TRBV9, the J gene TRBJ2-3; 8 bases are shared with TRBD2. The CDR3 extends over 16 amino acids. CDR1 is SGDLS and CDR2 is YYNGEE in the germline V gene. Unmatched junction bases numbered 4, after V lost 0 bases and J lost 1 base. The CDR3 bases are TGTGCCAGCAGCGTAGTCCCAGCGGGAGGCACAGATACGCAGTATTTT. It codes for CASSVVPAGGTDTQYF.

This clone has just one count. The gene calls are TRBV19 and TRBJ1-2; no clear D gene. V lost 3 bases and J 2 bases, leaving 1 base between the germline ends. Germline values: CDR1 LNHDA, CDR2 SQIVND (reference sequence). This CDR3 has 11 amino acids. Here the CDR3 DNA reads TGTGCCAGTAGTATGAACTATGGCTACACCTTC. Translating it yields CASSMNYGYTF.

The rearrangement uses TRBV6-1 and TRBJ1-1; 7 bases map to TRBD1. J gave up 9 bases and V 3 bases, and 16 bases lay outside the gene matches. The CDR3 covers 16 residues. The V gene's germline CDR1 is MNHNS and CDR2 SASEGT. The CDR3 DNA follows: TGTGCCAGCAGTGACGAAGGGACAGCAGGAACGAATAAAGCTTTCTTT. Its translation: CASSDEGTAGTNKAFF.

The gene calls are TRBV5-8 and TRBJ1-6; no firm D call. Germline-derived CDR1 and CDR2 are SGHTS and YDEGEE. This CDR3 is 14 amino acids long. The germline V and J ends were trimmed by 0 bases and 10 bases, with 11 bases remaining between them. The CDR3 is CASSLVGSGSPLHF. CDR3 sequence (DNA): TGTGCCAGCAGCTTGGTGGGATCCGGGTCACCCCTCCACTTT.

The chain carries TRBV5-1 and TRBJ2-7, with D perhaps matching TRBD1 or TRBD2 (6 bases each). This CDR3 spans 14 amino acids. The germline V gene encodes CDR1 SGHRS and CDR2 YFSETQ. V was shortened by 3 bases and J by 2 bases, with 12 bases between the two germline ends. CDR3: CASSWRGVAYEQYF. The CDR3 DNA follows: TGCGCCAGCAGCTGGAGGGGGGTAGCCTACGAGCAGTACTTC.